A selection of T cell receptor beta chains follows, all from one sample in a study of T-cell memory formation after mild COVID-19. TCRdb redid the calling of the 5' RACE reads with MiXCR, one entry per CDR3 protein. Seen here are about 100,000 distinct CDR3 sequences, 13% to 15% observed once, and the top ten hold about 39%. The sequenced sample was PBMCs or a T cell subset sorted from them (not recorded which). The receptor source for this set is a man aged 18-30 years who had mild COVID-19 (a few samples of this study predate the infection). Cell type and time point are not known. CDR3s include the opening cysteine and the closing phenylalanine or tryptophan. D genes are given only for firm matches. Rows give clone size only sometimes, using once, few, many, or a class for an expanded clone.

d_gene | abundance | len | j_gene | v_gene | CDR3aa | CDR3nt
NA | few | 15 | TRBJ2-1 | TRBV6-6 | CASNLQGSTYNEQFF | TGTGCCAGCAATCTACAGGGAAGTACCTACAATGAGCAGTTCTTC
NA | NA | 15 | TRBJ2-1 | TRBV7-8 | CASSLSPGLWDEQFF | TGTGCCAGCAGCTTAAGTCCGGGACTTTGGGATGAGCAGTTCTTC
NA | NA | 13 | TRBJ1-5 | TRBV7-6 | CASSFAPGEPQHF | TGTGCCAGCAGCTTCGCCCCAGGGGAGCCCCAGCATTTT
NA | NA | 15 | TRBJ2-1 | TRBV4-1 | CASSQERRGVDEQFF | TGCGCCAGCAGCCAAGAGCGACGGGGAGTCGATGAGCAGTTCTTC
TRBD1 | few | 13 | TRBJ2-7 | TRBV7-2 | CASSQYRGYEQYF | TGTGCCAGCAGCCAGTACAGGGGGTACGAGCAGTACTTC
NA | few | 14 | TRBJ1-2 | TRBV4-3 | CASSQDEGNYGYTF | TGCGCCAGCAGCCAAGATGAGGGGAACTATGGCTACACCTTC
NA | few | 19 | TRBJ2-6 | TRBV5-1 | CASSSIFSGTLGGANVLTF | TGCGCCAGCAGCTCGATATTTTCCGGGACGTTGGGTGGGGCCAACGTCCTGACTTTC
TRBD2 | few | 16 | TRBJ2-1 | TRBV4-3 | CASSRLLAGVNNEQFF | TGCGCCAGCAGCCGCCTTCTAGCGGGGGTCAACAATGAGCAGTTCTTC
NA | many | 13 | TRBJ2-7 | TRBV29-1 | CSVEPGHGDEQYF | TGCAGCGTTGAGCCCGGACATGGTGACGAGCAGTACTTC
NA | few | 16 | TRBJ2-3 | TRBV3-1 | CASSQDGTENTDTQYF | TGTGCCAGCAGCCAGGACGGTACGGAGAACACAGATACGCAGTATTTT